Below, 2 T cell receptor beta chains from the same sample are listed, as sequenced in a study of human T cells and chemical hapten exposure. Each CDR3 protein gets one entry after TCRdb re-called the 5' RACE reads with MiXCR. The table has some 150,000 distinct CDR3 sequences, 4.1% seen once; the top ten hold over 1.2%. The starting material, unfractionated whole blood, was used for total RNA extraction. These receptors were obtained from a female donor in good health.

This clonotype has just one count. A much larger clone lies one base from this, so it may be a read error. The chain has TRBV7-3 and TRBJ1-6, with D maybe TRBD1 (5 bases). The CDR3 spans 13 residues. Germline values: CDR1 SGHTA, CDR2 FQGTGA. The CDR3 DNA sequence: TGTGCCAGCAGCCAGGGATTTTTTGCACCCCTCAACTTT. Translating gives CASSQGFFAPLNF.

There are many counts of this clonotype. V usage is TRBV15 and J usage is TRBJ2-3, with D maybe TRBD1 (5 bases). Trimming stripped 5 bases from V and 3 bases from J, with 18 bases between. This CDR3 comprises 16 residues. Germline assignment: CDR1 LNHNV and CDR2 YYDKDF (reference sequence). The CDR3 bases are TGTGCCACCAGCGCCGGGCCATTCAGGGATACAGATACGCAGTATTTT. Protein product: CATSAGPFRDTDTQYF.